Listed below are T cell receptor beta chains from one sample, sequenced in a study of blood T cells in healthy people across ages. TCRdb used MiXCR to reprocess the 5' RACE reads, holding one entry per CDR3 protein. Among over a million distinct CDR3 sequences listed, approximately 38% were seen once. Material for sequencing was blood. These receptors all come from a young woman in good health. The CDR3 runs from the conserved cysteine through the conserved F or W. The D gene is left open where the match is weak. Expanded clones get a size class; other rows say once, few or many, or leave the size out.

. TRBD1 TRBV6-1 16 CASSGLDRGVNEKLFF
few TRBD2 TRBV27 17 CASSRGLAGGLSYEQYF
. . TRBV28 15 CASSLPPGHLDRQYF
few . TRBV29-1 14 CSVLSGHRTDTQYF
. . TRBV5-1 15 CASSWGQGGQETQYF
. TRBD2 TRBV7-9 16 CASSLYGGGRRSEQYF
few TRBD1 TRBV7-2 15 CASSLGQGGRSPLHF
many . TRBV20-1 14 CSARGLTAADTQYF
. . TRBV11-3 15 CASSLGDFYYNEQFF
few . TRBV12-3/TRBV12-4 11 CASGGGGHKYF
. . TRBV7-2 15 CASSSTGRSYNEQYF
. . TRBV27 14 CASSFPAGNYEQYF